A selection of T cell receptor beta chains follows, all from one sample in a study of Ad26.COV2.S vaccination and SARS-CoV-2 variants. Some clones are missing from TCRdb's copy, which holds only in-frame ones; the method was immunoSEQ multiplex PCR. This sample yields around 300,000 clones, of which 75% to 90% are seen a single time; roughly 10% belongs to the top ten. Sequencing was performed on peripheral blood, taken in a trial of Ad26.COV2.S vaccine versus placebo. The receptors shown here come from a person between 18 and 59 years old who received the Ad26.COV2.S COVID-19 vaccine or a placebo. The CDR3 runs from the conserved cysteine through the conserved F or W. D genes are given only for firm matches. Some rows have no size entry. The others give once, few or many, or a class for an expanded clone.

cdr3_nt: TGTGCCAGTAGTGTAACCAACCGGGACGGCAGCTCCTACGAGCAGTACTTC
cdr3_aa: CASSVTNRDGSSYEQYF
d_call: -
clone_size: -
j_call: TRBJ2-7
v_call: TRBV19

cdr3_nt: TGTGCCAGTAGTATTAGTATGGTCACCGGGGAGCTGTTTTTT
cdr3_aa: CASSISMVTGELFF
d_call: -
clone_size: once
j_call: TRBJ2-2
v_call: TRBV19

cdr3_nt: TGCGCCAGCAGCTTTGAGGGGGCGCGGGAGACCCAGTACTTC
cdr3_aa: CASSFEGARETQYF
d_call: TRBD1
clone_size: -
j_call: TRBJ2-5
v_call: TRBV5-1

cdr3_nt: TGTGCCAGCAGCAGGCTCTTGGGTCTAAACTTAGAGACCCAGTACTTC
cdr3_aa: CASSRLLGLNLETQYF
d_call: -
clone_size: -
j_call: TRBJ2-5
v_call: TRBV2

cdr3_nt: TGCGCCAGCAGCTCGACAGGGGCGTTGGGCGATACGCAGTATTTT
cdr3_aa: CASSSTGALGDTQYF
d_call: TRBD1
clone_size: -
j_call: TRBJ2-3
v_call: TRBV5-1

cdr3_nt: TGCGCCAGCAGCCAAGGCCGTTATGGCAATCAGCCCCAGCATTTT
cdr3_aa: CASSQGRYGNQPQHF
d_call: -
clone_size: -
j_call: TRBJ1-5
v_call: TRBV4-1

cdr3_nt: TGTGCCAGCAGCCTGGGACAGTCCTATAATTCACCCCTCCACTTT
cdr3_aa: CASSLGQSYNSPLHF
d_call: TRBD1
clone_size: -
j_call: TRBJ1-6
v_call: TRBV7-8

cdr3_nt: TGTGCCACCAGTGATTCCTCGCAGGGATTGTGGGATCGGTTCTTC
cdr3_aa: CATSDSSQGLWDRFF
d_call: -
clone_size: -
j_call: TRBJ2-1
v_call: TRBV24-1

cdr3_nt: TGTGCCAGCTCCCGCGACGCCTACGAGCAGTACTTC
cdr3_aa: CASSRDAYEQYF
d_call: -
clone_size: -
j_call: TRBJ2-7
v_call: TRBV18

cdr3_nt: TGTGCCATCAGTGAGTCGGGGTTAACACTCGGGGATGGCTACACCTTC
cdr3_aa: CAISESGLTLGDGYTF
d_call: -
clone_size: -
j_call: TRBJ1-2
v_call: TRBV10-3

cdr3_nt: TGTGCCAAGCCAGGGTCGGGTATTCAGTACTTC
cdr3_aa: CAKPGSGIQYF
d_call: -
clone_size: once
j_call: TRBJ2-4
v_call: TRBV24-1

cdr3_nt: TGTGCCATCACAGGGGCACGGGGCACTGAAGCTTTCTTT
cdr3_aa: CAITGARGTEAFF
d_call: -
clone_size: -
j_call: TRBJ1-1
v_call: TRBV10-3

cdr3_nt: TGTGCCAGCAGTCATGGGCCGCCGTACGGCTACACCTTC
cdr3_aa: CASSHGPPYGYTF
d_call: -
clone_size: -
j_call: TRBJ1-2
v_call: TRBV25-1

cdr3_nt: TGTGCCAGCAGCCGTACCGGACAGGGGGTGGCCTACGAGCAGTACTTC
cdr3_aa: CASSRTGQGVAYEQYF
d_call: TRBD1
clone_size: -
j_call: TRBJ2-7
v_call: TRBV7-9

cdr3_nt: TGTGCCAGCAGCCCTCGACAGGGAATGGTCGCCGAGCAGTACTTC
cdr3_aa: CASSPRQGMVAEQYF
d_call: TRBD1
clone_size: once
j_call: TRBJ2-7
v_call: TRBV7-2

cdr3_nt: TGTGCCAGCAGTAACCTCGGGGGACTCGGAGAGACCCAGTACTTC
cdr3_aa: CASSNLGGLGETQYF
d_call: -
clone_size: -
j_call: TRBJ2-5
v_call: TRBV6-2/TRBV6-3

cdr3_nt: TGTGCCAGCAGCGGGGACCGGAATCAGCCCCAGCATTTT
cdr3_aa: CASSGDRNQPQHF
d_call: -
clone_size: -
j_call: TRBJ1-5
v_call: TRBV6-2/TRBV6-3

cdr3_nt: TGTGCCAGCAACTCGGGGGGGCAAGATACGCAGTATTTT
cdr3_aa: CASNSGGQDTQYF
d_call: TRBD2
clone_size: -
j_call: TRBJ2-3
v_call: TRBV28

cdr3_nt: TGCGCCACCGGCGTGGGGGGGGCGGCTAATGAAAAACTGTTTTTT
cdr3_aa: CATGVGGAANEKLFF
d_call: -
clone_size: -
j_call: TRBJ1-4
v_call: TRBV5-1

cdr3_nt: TGTGCCAGCAGTTTCGGGGGAGGGGGCAATCAGCCCCAGCATTTT
cdr3_aa: CASSFGGGGNQPQHF
d_call: -
clone_size: -
j_call: TRBJ1-5
v_call: TRBV27

cdr3_nt: TGCGCCAGCAGCTTGACCAGCAATCAGCCCCAGCATTTT
cdr3_aa: CASSLTSNQPQHF
d_call: -
clone_size: -
j_call: TRBJ1-5
v_call: TRBV5-1

cdr3_nt: TGTGCCAGCAGCTTCGGGACTGGGGAAAAACTGTTTTTT
cdr3_aa: CASSFGTGEKLFF
d_call: -
clone_size: once
j_call: TRBJ1-4
v_call: TRBV5-6

cdr3_nt: TGTGCCAGCAGCACCTCCTACAATGAGCAGTTCTTC
cdr3_aa: CASSTSYNEQFF
d_call: -
clone_size: -
j_call: TRBJ2-1
v_call: TRBV7-9

cdr3_nt: TGTGCCAGCAGCTTAGGTTCTAGCGGGAGTGCCTACGAGCAGTACTTC
cdr3_aa: CASSLGSSGSAYEQYF
d_call: TRBD2
clone_size: -
j_call: TRBJ2-7
v_call: TRBV11-2

cdr3_nt: TGTGCCAGCAGCTTAACCCCCCGACCGGGGGCGGGCTCTGGAAACACCATATATTTT
cdr3_aa: CASSLTPRPGAGSGNTIYF
d_call: -
clone_size: -
j_call: TRBJ1-3
v_call: TRBV6-6

cdr3_nt: TGTGCCAGCTCACCTAACAGGGACCACTATGGCTACACCTTC
cdr3_aa: CASSPNRDHYGYTF
d_call: -
clone_size: -
j_call: TRBJ1-2
v_call: TRBV18

cdr3_nt: TGTGCCAGCAGCGCCTACTTAGCGGGAGAAGGGGATACGCAGTATTTT
cdr3_aa: CASSAYLAGEGDTQYF
d_call: TRBD2
clone_size: -
j_call: TRBJ2-3
v_call: TRBV7-3

cdr3_nt: TGTGCCAGCTCACCACAGACCTCGGTTGTCAATGAGCAGTTCTTC
cdr3_aa: CASSPQTSVVNEQFF
d_call: -
clone_size: -
j_call: TRBJ2-1
v_call: TRBV18

cdr3_nt: TGTGCCAGCAGCTTCAAAGGGGTTGCTCAGCCCCAGCATTTT
cdr3_aa: CASSFKGVAQPQHF
d_call: -
clone_size: -
j_call: TRBJ1-5
v_call: TRBV7-2

cdr3_nt: TGCGCCAGCAGCCAAGGATTAGGGGACACTGAAGCTTTCTTT
cdr3_aa: CASSQGLGDTEAFF
d_call: -
clone_size: -
j_call: TRBJ1-1
v_call: TRBV4-3

cdr3_nt: TGTGCCAGCAGTGATCGACGGGAAAAACTGTTTTTT
cdr3_aa: CASSDRREKLFF
d_call: -
clone_size: few
j_call: TRBJ1-4
v_call: TRBV2

cdr3_nt: TGTGCCAGCAGCCAAGATCTTGCAGGGGCTGGAGAGCAGTACTTC
cdr3_aa: CASSQDLAGAGEQYF
d_call: -
clone_size: -
j_call: TRBJ2-7
v_call: TRBV3-1/TRBV3-2

cdr3_nt: TGTGCCAGCAGTTTACGGACAACTAGCCGTCCCGGAAACACCATATATTTT
cdr3_aa: CASSLRTTSRPGNTIYF
d_call: -
clone_size: -
j_call: TRBJ1-3
v_call: TRBV28

cdr3_nt: TGTGCCAGCAGCTTAACGGTTAGCAATCAGCCCCAGCATTTT
cdr3_aa: CASSLTVSNQPQHF
d_call: -
clone_size: -
j_call: TRBJ1-5
v_call: TRBV5-6

cdr3_nt: TGTGCCAGCAGCATCAGGAGGTTCGGACAGAGGAAAAACATTCAGTACTTC
cdr3_aa: CASSIRRFGQRKNIQYF
d_call: -
clone_size: -
j_call: TRBJ2-4
v_call: TRBV28

cdr3_nt: TGTGCCAGCAGTTTAATGTACTCGGACACCATATATTTT
cdr3_aa: CASSLMYSDTIYF
d_call: -
clone_size: -
j_call: TRBJ1-3
v_call: TRBV12-3/TRBV12-4

cdr3_nt: TGTGCCTGGACCTCCGGGACAGGGGGCGGCTACACCTTC
cdr3_aa: CAWTSGTGGGYTF
d_call: TRBD1
clone_size: -
j_call: TRBJ1-2
v_call: TRBV30

cdr3_nt: TGTGCCAGCAGCCGGACCCACAATGAGCAGTTCTTC
cdr3_aa: CASSRTHNEQFF
d_call: -
clone_size: -
j_call: TRBJ2-1
v_call: TRBV5-4

cdr3_nt: TGTGCCAGCAGCCCCGACAGGAACTATGGCTACACCTTC
cdr3_aa: CASSPDRNYGYTF
d_call: -
clone_size: -
j_call: TRBJ1-2
v_call: TRBV5-6

cdr3_nt: TGTGCCAGCTCACCGCAGGGAAAGGGCTACACCTTC
cdr3_aa: CASSPQGKGYTF
d_call: -
clone_size: -
j_call: TRBJ1-2
v_call: TRBV18

cdr3_nt: TGTGCCAGCAGCCAAGTTGGGGGGCGGGAAGAGACCCAGTACTTC
cdr3_aa: CASSQVGGREETQYF
d_call: -
clone_size: once
j_call: TRBJ2-5
v_call: TRBV3-1/TRBV3-2

cdr3_nt: TGTGCCAGCAGCCGCGGCGGGTTCCTCACTGAAGCTTTCTTT
cdr3_aa: CASSRGGFLTEAFF
d_call: -
clone_size: -
j_call: TRBJ1-1
v_call: TRBV5-8

cdr3_nt: TGTGCCAGCAGCGTAGTTGCGGGTAGCACAGATACGCAGTATTTT
cdr3_aa: CASSVVAGSTDTQYF
d_call: -
clone_size: -
j_call: TRBJ2-3
v_call: TRBV9

cdr3_nt: TGTGCCAGCAGCCAAGACAGTACCTACGAGCAGTACTTC
cdr3_aa: CASSQDSTYEQYF
d_call: -
clone_size: -
j_call: TRBJ2-7
v_call: TRBV4-2

cdr3_nt: TGTGCCAGCAGACGAGGGGGGCAGGGAGACACAGATACGCAGTATTTT
cdr3_aa: CASRRGGQGDTDTQYF
d_call: -
clone_size: -
j_call: TRBJ2-3
v_call: TRBV4-2

cdr3_nt: TGTGCCAGCAGCCCGACCGGGGGTGCTGAAAAACTGTTTTTT
cdr3_aa: CASSPTGGAEKLFF
d_call: -
clone_size: -
j_call: TRBJ1-4
v_call: TRBV3-1/TRBV3-2

cdr3_nt: TGTGCCAGCAGCTTTACTAGCGGGCCCAAAGAGACCCAGTACTTC
cdr3_aa: CASSFTSGPKETQYF
d_call: TRBD2
clone_size: -
j_call: TRBJ2-5
v_call: TRBV3-1/TRBV3-2

cdr3_nt: TGTGCCAGCAGTGAAGGACCTCCCTCTGGGGCCAACGTCCTGACTTTC
cdr3_aa: CASSEGPPSGANVLTF
d_call: -
clone_size: -
j_call: TRBJ2-6
v_call: TRBV6-1

cdr3_nt: TGTGCCAGCAGCTTCAGCGGTTATAAGGATACGCAGTATTTT
cdr3_aa: CASSFSGYKDTQYF
d_call: -
clone_size: -
j_call: TRBJ2-3
v_call: TRBV5-4

cdr3_nt: TGTGCCAGTAGTTCCCCCCGAGGGGGAAACCCCCACGAGCAGTACTTC
cdr3_aa: CASSSPRGGNPHEQYF
d_call: -
clone_size: once
j_call: TRBJ2-7
v_call: TRBV19

cdr3_nt: TGTGCCATCAGCAAGGGGGAAGGCGAGACCCAGTACTTC
cdr3_aa: CAISKGEGETQYF
d_call: -
clone_size: -
j_call: TRBJ2-5
v_call: TRBV10-3

cdr3_nt: TGTGCCAGCTCACCAGTGGAAGGGTACACAGATACGCAGTATTTT
cdr3_aa: CASSPVEGYTDTQYF
d_call: -
clone_size: -
j_call: TRBJ2-3
v_call: TRBV18

cdr3_nt: TGTGCCAGCAGCCGTGATCCGACCGATGAGCAGTTCTTC
cdr3_aa: CASSRDPTDEQFF
d_call: -
clone_size: -
j_call: TRBJ2-1
v_call: TRBV7-9

cdr3_nt: TGTGCCAGCAGCCCAGGGGGGACCTACGAGCAGTACTTC
cdr3_aa: CASSPGGTYEQYF
d_call: -
clone_size: -
j_call: TRBJ2-7
v_call: TRBV7-9

cdr3_nt: TGTGCCAGCAGCTTAATTTTGGGGGAGCTGTTTTTT
cdr3_aa: CASSLILGELFF
d_call: -
clone_size: -
j_call: TRBJ2-2
v_call: TRBV7-2